This passage covers 7 T cell receptor beta chains from one sample sequenced in a study of T cells in Graves' hyperthyroidism and ophthalmopathy. RNA transcripts provided the source from which TCR beta CDR3 regions were amplified. In the first-round RT-PCR of the TCR CDR3, the HTBI primer set was used. TCRdb processed the multiplex PCR reads anew with MiXCR; each CDR3 protein has one entry. This table has a few hundred thousand distinct CDR3 sequences, roughly 17% appearing once. Sequencing was done on a sample of blood. The receptors here all came from a woman between 18 and 30 years old with Graves' ophthalmopathy.

This clonotype was counted between two and nine times. This chain connects TRBV27 to TRBJ1-1; D is possibly TRBD1 (5 bases). Trimming took 6 bases from V and 0 from J, leaving 26 bases between them. Germline V gene data show CDR1 as MNHEY and CDR2 as SMNVEV (reference sequence). This CDR3 has 19 amino acids. The CDR3 here is CASSGKRRGLLFMNTEAFF. In DNA, the CDR3 is TGTGCCAGCAGCGGAAAAAGGAGGGGCCTTCTTTTTATGAACACTGAAGCTTTCTTT.

This clonotype was observed at least ten times. V is TRBV27 and J is TRBJ2-3, with D possibly matching TRBD1 (6 bases). The CDR3 loop spans 14 amino acids. CDR1 MNHEY and CDR2 SMNVEV come from the germline V gene (reference sequence). V shed 4 bases and J shed 2 bases, with 10 bases lying between them. The CDR3 sequence is CASSSGVVTDTQYF. The CDR3 DNA follows: TGTGCCAGCAGTTCAGGGGTTGTCACAGATACGCAGTATTTT.

The chain combines TRBV5-1 with TRBJ2-7; 7 bases agree with TRBD1. The CDR3 covers 15 residues. After removal of 4 bases from V and 2 bases from J, the junction contained 9 bases not matched to a gene. CDR1 is SGHRS, CDR2 YFSETQ, per germline. CDR3 bases: TGCGCCAGCAGCCCGAGCTGGGACAGACCCTACGAGCAGTACTTC. This codes for CASSPSWDRPYEQYF.

This clonotype was detected only a few times. The J gene is TRBJ1-4, the V gene TRBV27; D not resolved. The CDR3 length is 14 residues. V lost 2 bases, J lost 7 bases, and 11 bases lay in between. CDR1 is MNHEY, CDR2 SMNVEV, per germline (reference sequence). CDR3 residues: CASSLTGAAEKLFF. The DNA for the CDR3 is TGTGCCAGCAGTTTAACCGGCGCCGCTGAAAAACTGTTTTTT. The variable domain in full, with the rest retrieved from reference TRBV27 and TRBJ1-4, is EAQVTQNPRYLITVTGKKLTVTCSQNMNHEYMSWYRQDPGLGLRQIYYSMNVEVTDKGDVPEGYKVSRKEKRNFPLILESPSPNQTSLYFCASSLTGAAEKLFFGSGTQLSVL.

This clonotype appeared many times. The chain is built from TRBV27 and TRBJ2-3; a possible D gene is TRBD1 (6 bases). The CDR3 length is 15 residues. Trimming took off 3 bases at V and 3 bases at J, with 13 bases between the two ends. Germline V gene data show CDR1 as MNHEY and CDR2 as SMNVEV (reference sequence). CDR3 residues: CASSFPSGATDTQYF. The CDR3 DNA reads TGTGCCAGCAGTTTCCCGTCAGGGGCGACAGATACGCAGTATTTT.

This clonotype was seen many times. This chain connects TRBV7-9 to TRBJ1-4, with 7 nucleotides matching TRBD1. The germline gives CDR1 SEHNR, CDR2 FQNEAQ (reference sequence). CDR3 size: 15 residues. The trim removed 8 bases at V and 8 bases at J, leaving 14 bases unmatched. The CDR3 DNA follows: TGTGCCAGCCACAGGGGAGGGACAACGGGGGAAAAACTGTTTTTT. Translating gives CASHRGGTTGEKLFF.

In this sample, this clonotype turned up a few times. J is TRBJ1-2 and V is TRBV6-1, with D possibly matching TRBD1 (5 bases). Trimming stripped 3 bases from V and 4 bases from J, with 9 bases between. The CDR3 contains 13 residues. Germline loops: CDR1 MNHNS, CDR2 SASEGT. In DNA, the CDR3 is TGTGCCAGCAGTGACGGGGCTCCCTATGGCTACACCTTC. It yields the protein CASSDGAPYGYTF.